Shown below are 18 T cell receptor beta chains from a single sample sequenced in a study of early T cells in non-severe SARS-CoV-2 infection. TCRdb reprocessed the 5' RACE reads via MiXCR and lists one record per CDR3 protein. The sample gives fewer than 40,000 distinct CDR3 sequences, about 6.3% of which show up once; about 5.5% is in the top ten. The sequenced sample consisted of whole blood. These receptors were obtained from an adult who was a healthcare worker with PCR-confirmed SARS-CoV-2 infection or an uninfected control (not recorded which).

This clonotype was observed many times. The rearrangement links TRBV13 to TRBJ2-7; tentatively, D is TRBD2 (6 bases). Germline CDR1 PRHDT, CDR2 FYEKMQ (reference sequence). V lost 4 bases, J lost 5 bases, and 6 bases lay in between. The CDR3 length is 11 residues. The CDR3 bases are TGTGCCAGCAGCTGGGGGGACGAGCAGTACTTC. Amino acid sequence: CASSWGDEQYF.

This clonotype is medium-sized within its sample. The chain links TRBV12-3 or TRBV12-4 to TRBJ2-5, with unresolved D. The length of the CDR3 is 11 residues. V lost 1 base and J lost 5, with 2 bases in between. The CDR3 DNA follows: TGTGCCAGCAGTTTAGGCGAGACCCAGTACTTC. Translating gives CASSLGETQYF.

In its sample, this clonotype was seen many times. CDR3 bases: TGTGCCAGCAGCTTAGGGGTAAATGAGCAGTTCTTC. It translates to CASSLGVNEQFF. The chain carries TRBV7-9 and TRBJ2-1; D remains ambiguous. The CDR3 contains 12 residues. V was cut by 1 base and J by 7 bases, with 5 bases left in between. Germline CDR1 SEHNR, CDR2 FQNEAQ (reference sequence).

This clonotype was observed a handful of times. The gene calls are TRBV3-1 and TRBJ2-1; 7 positions match TRBD2. From germline, CDR1 is LGHDT and CDR2 YNNKEL (reference sequence). The length of the CDR3 is 13 residues. J was trimmed by 8 bases and V by 2 bases; bases with no gene match: 3. In DNA, the CDR3 is TGTGCCAGCAGCCAACGAGCGGGACATGAGCAGTTCTTC. Protein: CASSQRAGHEQFF.

The chain combines TRBV29-1 with TRBJ1-3; perhaps TRBD1 as D (6 bases). This CDR3 is 11 amino acids long. V gave up 7 bases and J gave up 4 bases, with 8 bases separating them. CDR1 is SQVTM and CDR2 is ANQGSEA in the germline V gene. The CDR3 here is CSATGGNTIYF. In nucleotides, the CDR3 is TGCAGCGCCACAGGGGGAAACACCATATATTTT.

The table lists this clonotype with a few counts. The rearrangement joins TRBV7-2 to TRBJ2-5, with D uncertain. From germline, CDR1 is SGHTA and CDR2 FQGNSA. Trimming stripped 5 bases from V and 5 bases from J, with 9 bases between. The CDR3 extends over 12 amino acids. The CDR3 DNA follows: TGTGCCAGCAGCCTAATGCGGGAGACCCAGTACTTC. Translating it yields CASSLMRETQYF. The full variable domain, in which reference TRBV7-2 and TRBJ2-5 provide the parts outside the CDR3, is GAGVSQSPSNKVTEKGKDVELRCDPISGHTALYWYRQSLGQGLEFLIYFQGNSAPDKSGLPSDRFSAERTGGSVSTLTIQRTQQEDSAVYLCASSLMRETQYFGPGTRLLVL.

The chain combines TRBV10-3 with TRBJ2-3; TRBD1 is a possible D gene (6 bases). With 10 bases removed from V and 6 bases from J, the gap between germline ends came to 11 bases. Germline loops: CDR1 ENHRY, CDR2 SYGVKD. The CDR3 runs to 11 residues. CDR3 in amino acids: CATRQVDTQYF. In nucleotides, the CDR3 is TGTGCCACCCGACAGGTGGATACGCAGTATTTT.

This clonotype was observed many times. This chain links TRBV5-1 with TRBJ2-3, with D perhaps given as TRBD1 or TRBD2 (5 bases each). V dropped 0 bases and J dropped 1 base, with 9 bases sitting between them. The V gene's germline CDR1 is SGHRS and CDR2 YFSETQ. The CDR3 totals 15 residues. CDR3 sequence reads: CASSLGDGGTDTQYF. CDR3 DNA: TGCGCCAGCAGCTTGGGGGACGGAGGCACAGATACGCAGTATTTT.

This clonotype was seen repeatedly, ten times or more. The DNA of the CDR3 is TGTGCCAGCAGCTCTAGACCTGGGACTAGCGGGAGGATGTGGGAGCAGTTCTTC. Its protein is CASSSRPGTSGRMWEQFF. V gene TRBV5-4 combines with J gene TRBJ2-1; 15 bases line up with TRBD2. The germline CDR1 and CDR2 sequences are SGHNT and YYREEE (reference sequence). The CDR3 covers 18 residues. Losses at the gene ends were 3 bases for V and 10 bases for J; bases not matched to a gene: 14.

Relative to its sample, this clonotype is medium-sized (0.01 to 0.1%). This chain uses TRBV4-3 with TRBJ2-1, with D unclear. V was clipped by 4 bases and J by 10 bases, with 17 bases between them. The germline V gene encodes CDR1 LGHNA and CDR2 YSLEER. The CDR3 spans 14 residues. The CDR3 DNA follows: TGCGCCAGCAGCCGCATAACTTTCGACGGCGAGCAGTTCTTC. It specifies CASSRITFDGEQFF.

This clonotype came up many times. The chain couples TRBV12-3 or TRBV12-4 to TRBJ1-2; D call uncertain. Trimming stripped 3 bases from V and 4 bases from J, with 9 bases between. The CDR3 spans 13 residues. CDR3 DNA: TGTGCCAGCAGTTTTGAGGTAGTCTATGGCTACACCTTC. It specifies CASSFEVVYGYTF.

This clonotype was counted between two and nine times. The V gene is TRBV24-1, the J gene TRBJ2-7, with D hard to call. The V gene lost 8 bases and the J gene lost 4 bases, with 20 bases spanning the gap. Germline V gives CDR1 KGHDR, CDR2 SFDVKD. CDR3 length: 15 amino acids. The DNA of the CDR3 is TGTGCCACCAACCGGACGGCTCAGCTCCTTTACGAGCAGTACTTC. As protein: CATNRTAQLLYEQYF.

This clonotype was picked up a small number of times. This rearrangement joins TRBV7-9 to TRBJ2-2; unclear D gene. Germline V CDR1 and CDR2: SEHNR, FQNEAQ (reference sequence). The CDR3 sequence is 17 residues long. Trimming stripped 8 bases from V and 0 bases from J, with 19 bases between. CDR3 coding DNA: TGTGCCAGCGTAATAGGCAGAGATTATTCGAACACCGGGGAGCTGTTTTTT. Protein: CASVIGRDYSNTGELFF.

This clonotype was recorded at least ten times. The J gene is TRBJ2-5, the V gene TRBV6-2 or TRBV6-3; D uncertain. Looked up from germline, CDR1 is MNHEY and CDR2 is SVGEGT. This CDR3 has 12 amino acids. The V gene lost 5 bases and the J gene lost 3 bases, with 7 bases spanning the gap. CDR3 coding DNA: TGTGCCAGCAGTACCCAAGAAGAGACCCAGTACTTC. This gives the protein CASSTQEETQYF.

This clonotype was recorded at least ten times. The chain joins TRBV6-5 to TRBJ2-7; the match to TRBD2 covers 7 bases. The germline gives CDR1 MNHEY, CDR2 SVGAGI. The V gene end was trimmed by 6 bases and the J gene end by 0 bases; junction bases not matched to a gene: 8. This CDR3 comprises 15 residues. The CDR3 here is CASSRSGPNSYEQYF. The DNA of the CDR3 is TGTGCCAGCAGCCGTAGCGGGCCGAACTCCTACGAGCAGTACTTC.

The chain recombines TRBV20-1 with TRBJ2-1, with D possibly TRBD2 on 5 matching bases. Germline V CDR1 and CDR2: DFQATT, SNEGSKA (reference sequence). CDR3 length: 11 amino acids. V lost 2 bases to trimming and J lost 8 bases, with 7 bases between them. DNA for the CDR3: TGCAGTGCTAGACCGAGGGATGAGCAGTTCTTC. Encoded protein: CSARPRDEQFF.

The chain combines TRBV7-9 with TRBJ1-6, with D tentatively TRBD1 (6 bases). V lost 2 bases and J 10 bases, leaving 9 bases between the germline ends. The germline gives CDR1 SEHNR, CDR2 FQNEAQ (reference sequence). The CDR3 runs 13 residues. The CDR3 spells CASSLNRESPLHF. Here the CDR3 DNA reads TGTGCCAGCAGCTTAAACAGGGAATCACCCCTCCACTTT.

This clonotype was observed many times. The chain carries TRBV6-6 and TRBJ2-3; 12 nucleotides align to TRBD2. CDR3 length: 15 amino acids. V was pared by 6 bases and J by 4 bases, with 5 bases of the junction left unmatched. Per germline, CDR1 MNHNY and CDR2 SVGAGI (reference sequence). CDR3 protein: CASRPTSGSADTQYF. The CDR3 bases are TGTGCCAGCAGGCCGACTAGCGGGAGTGCAGATACGCAGTATTTT.